One and the same sample provided the 2 T cell receptor beta chains below, sequenced in a study of CXCR3-negative and CXCR3-positive naive CD8 T cells. TRB cDNA libraries were made by UMI-labeled 5' RACE. Following a re-call of the 5' RACE reads, TCRdb has one entry per CDR3 protein and lacks DNA. The data include some 100,000 distinct CDR3 sequences; the top ten clones carry approximately 0.38%. Points from the study as a whole: Against CXCR3-negative naive cells, CXCR3-positive naive cells showed more hydrophobic TRB CDR3s.

Antigens for these TCRs are unknown. Sequencing was performed on naive CXCR3+ CD8+ T cells from blood. Subset specified: CD45RO-CCR7+CD27+CD95- naive CD8+ T cells expressing CXCR3 (TNR3+). Receptors were obtained from a human donor in good health. Some clones in this sample may be carry-over from other donors' samples.

The chain is built from TRBV4-1 and TRBJ2-3. Germline CDR1 and CDR2: MGHRA and YSYEKL. The CDR3 totals 13 residues. The CDR3 here is CASSPSGVGTQYF.

J is TRBJ1-6 and V is TRBV5-1. Germline V gives CDR1 SGHRS, CDR2 YFSETQ. The length of the CDR3 is 15 residues. The CDR3 here is CASRQTESYNSPLHF.